The T cell receptor (beta chain) under discussion was sequenced for a study of T-cell memory formation after mild COVID-19 (dated by TCRdb to the early 2020s). About the investigation overall: TCR sequence clusters from the two donors were found to be largely donor specific. In two donors, T-cell clones that expanded and contracted after mild COVID-19 were tracked by sequencing TCRalpha and TCRbeta repertoires over time. Two young, previously healthy adult volunteers made up the cohort, one male and one female.

General study outcomes and caveats: Only two mild cases were covered in the study, and larger cohorts including severe cases with pre-infection samples were considered necessary. The second-wave clones that peaked on day 37 were not confirmed to be SARS-CoV-2 specific. Some responding clones were detected in pre-infection memory, suggesting pre-existing cross-reactive memory T cells joined the SARS-CoV-2 response. Clones contracting from day 15 to 85 had balanced CD4/CD8 phenotypes, while a second wave expanding from day 15 to 37 was biased towards CD4+. Contracting CD4+ clones turned up mainly in the CM and EM memory subsets, whereas EMRA was where CD8+ clones were enriched.

Ficoll-Paque density gradient centrifugation was used to isolate PBMCs. The CDR3 numbers 16 residues from cysteine through phenylalanine. Only the CDR3 part of the read is kept: 48 bases, read in frame from the first base. V trim: 0 bases; J trim: 2 bases; unmatched bases: 0. With regard to this clonotype: Its antigen is not yet known. No quality values exist for individual bases; no much larger clone is one base distant.

The sequencer was an Illumina NovaSeq 6000. cDNA libraries for TCRalpha and TCRbeta were prepared by 5'RACE using constant-segment primers, with sample barcodes and unique molecular identifiers added. RNA was extracted from every sample with Trizol reagent. Amplification of the libraries took two PCR steps, and the second step added a second sample barcode plus Illumina TruSeq adapters. The libraries were sequenced on an Illumina NovaSeq using 2 x 150 bp paired-end reads. In the source study's methods: The reads were demultiplexed and collapsed into UMI-guided consensus sequences using migec v1.2.7. Using mixcr v2.1.11, UMI consensuses were aligned to TRA and TRB V and J templates and then assembled into clonotypes. Clonotypes were classified as expanded or contracted when called significant by both edgeR and NoisET, with noise models trained on biological replicates. For edgeR calls, the cutoffs were a false discovery rate-adjusted p below 0.01 and a log2 fold-change threshold of 1. PCA with hierarchical clustering of max-normalized trajectories of the 1000 most abundant clonotypes was used as exploratory dynamics analysis. Separately sequenced CD4+ and CD8+ repertoires were used to assign a CD4 or CD8 phenotype to each responding clone. TCRdb cleaned the public reads at Q25 with fastp, built clones with MiXCR and kept in-frame beta chains. Duplicate CDR3 protein sequences are folded into a single record with the most common DNA and genes. The V and J calls shown here were made by TCRdb, not taken from the authors' results. For this sample the table gives around 320,000 distinct CDR3 sequences, of which roughly a fifth were detected only once. Clones ranked in the top ten supply under 25% of the sample.

The sample taken for sequencing was PBMCs or a T cell subset sorted from them (not recorded which). The receptor chain draws on TRBV6-7 and TRBJ2-6; the central 8 bases match TRBD2. TRBV6-7 is given ORF status, its function remaining uncertain. The TCR comes from a man younger than 35 who had mild COVID-19 (a few samples of this study predate the infection). The sample titles of this study are shuffled in the database, so cell type and time point are left out; the donor was told from shared clones. The DNA is as follows: TGTGCCAGCAGTTACTCCGGGGGGGCTGGGGCCAACGTCCTGACTTTC. It translates as CASSYSGGAGANVLTF.